Presented here are 17 T cell receptor beta chains from one specimen sequenced in a study of blood T cell repertoires in COVID-19. Data came from immunoSEQ multiplex PCR; TCRdb stores just in-frame clones and leaves some out. The profile covers approximately 120,000 clones, with approximately 80% appearing a single time and about 9.4% taken by the ten largest. Input material: peripheral blood. These receptors were obtained from a human donor in a cohort sampled during active COVID-19.

This chain joins TRBV18 and TRBJ1-2; TRBD1 is a possible D gene (5 bases). Trimming cost V 3 bases and J 4 bases, with 15 bases left between them. The CDR3 has 15 residues. Germline V gives CDR1 KGHSH, CDR2 LQKENI. CDR3 loop: CASSPRESGRYGYTF. In nucleotides, the CDR3 is TGTGCCAGCTCACCCCGGGAGTCGGGGCGCTATGGCTACACCTTC.

The chain links TRBV3-1 (or the pseudogene TRBV3-2) to TRBJ1-2, with 10 nucleotides matching TRBD1. The CDR3 contains 16 residues. Germline V gives CDR1 LGHDT, CDR2 YNNKEL (reference sequence). V dropped 2 bases and J dropped 8; count of bases not matched to a gene: 11. The CDR3 DNA reads as TGTGCCAGCAGCCAATTGACAGGGGGCGCGTTGAAAGGCTACACCTTC. Translation: CASSQLTGGALKGYTF.

V is TRBV11-3 and J is TRBJ2-5; D perhaps matches TRBD1 (6 bases). Germline assignment: CDR1 SGHNT and CDR2 YENEEA. V lost 4 bases and J 1 base, leaving 13 bases between the germline ends. The CDR3 covers 15 residues. The CDR3: CASSSGVRGQETQYF. In DNA, the CDR3 is TGTGCCAGCAGCTCAGGTGTCAGGGGCCAAGAGACCCAGTACTTC. Full variable domain (rest looked up from reference TRBV11-3 and TRBJ2-5): EAGVVQSPRYKIIEKKQPVAFWCNPISGHNTLYWYLQNLGQGPELLIRYENEEAVDDSQLPKDRFSAERLKGVDSTLKIQPAELGDSAVYLCASSSGVRGQETQYFGPGTRLLVL.

The rearrangement joins TRBV21-1 to TRBJ2-3; TRBD1, the table's D call, lacks a check against the DNA. TRBV21-1 constitutes a pseudogene. This CDR3 region has 18 residues. The CDR3 is CASSPYPTSRQATDTQYF. In DNA form, the CDR3 reads TGTGCCAGCAGCCCGTACCCCACCTCCAGACAGGCAACAGATACGCAGTATTTT.

The chain is built from TRBV27 and TRBJ2-7, with D possibly TRBD2 on 6 matching bases. V lost 8 bases, J lost 4 bases, and 15 bases lay in between. The CDR3 extends over 13 amino acids. The germline CDR1 and CDR2 sequences are MNHEY and SMNVEV (reference sequence). CDR3 sequence reads: CASRRGGAYEQYF. In DNA, the CDR3 is TGTGCCAGCCGAAGGGGAGGCGCTTACGAGCAGTACTTC.

This rearrangement joins TRBV28 to TRBJ2-7, with a weak D call TRBD2 (6 bases). With 6 bases removed from V and 4 bases from J, the gap between germline ends came to 16 bases. The CDR3 extends over 14 amino acids. Germline lookup yields CDR1 MDHEN and CDR2 SYDVKM. This chain's CDR3 is CASRVPDGGYEQYF. CDR3 in DNA: TGTGCCAGCAGAGTGCCAGACGGAGGGTACGAGCAGTACTTC.

The rearrangement links TRBV18 to TRBJ2-7; D is ambiguous. Trimming pared 4 bases from V and 6 bases from J, leaving 13 bases between. This CDR3 spans 13 amino acids. Germline-derived CDR1 and CDR2 are KGHSH and LQKENI. The CDR3 nucleotides are TGTGCCAGCTCACAGAACGAGGTGGGCGAGCAGTACTTC. This translates into CASSQNEVGEQYF.

The CDR3: CASSPETRAYEQYF. As DNA, the CDR3 is TGTGCCAGCAGCCCCGAGACTAGAGCCTACGAGCAGTACTTC. This chain connects TRBV7-8 to TRBJ2-7; tentatively, D is TRBD2 (6 bases). Trimming left V 5 bases short and J 2 bases short, with 13 bases between. The CDR3 consists of 14 residues. CDR1 and CDR2 from the germline V gene are SGHVS and FQNEAQ.

This clone was seen a few times. The CDR3 here is CASSPQGVIEQFF. In DNA form, the CDR3 reads TGTGCCAGCAGCCCTCAAGGGGTGATAGAGCAGTTCTTC. This chain links TRBV28 with TRBJ2-1; possible D gene TRBD1, 5 bases. Trimming pared 6 bases from V and 10 bases from J, leaving 16 bases between. Germline CDR1 reads MDHEN; CDR2 reads SYDVKM. CDR3 length: 13 amino acids.

This chain joins TRBV19 and TRBJ2-4; D perhaps matches TRBD1 (5 bases). Trimming removed 3 bases from V and 7 bases from J, with 13 bases in between. CDR1 is LNHDA and CDR2 is SQIVND in the germline V gene (reference sequence). The CDR3 totals 14 residues. The CDR3 sequence: CASSMGRGRNIQYF. The DNA for the CDR3 is TGTGCCAGTAGTATGGGGCGAGGTCGGAACATTCAGTACTTC.

Only a few counts were recorded for this clone. The chain couples TRBV19 to TRBJ1-2; 10 bases agree with TRBD1. The CDR3 is made up of 15 amino acids. Germline values: CDR1 LNHDA, CDR2 SQIVND (reference sequence). Unmatched junction bases numbered 7, after V lost 5 bases and J lost 4 bases. This CDR3 reads CASSGRTGGAYGYTF. The CDR3 DNA reads as TGTGCCAGTAGTGGACGGACAGGGGGAGCCTATGGCTACACCTTC.

The genes are TRBV4-1 and TRBJ2-2; TRBD1 matches at 8 bases. Looked up from germline, CDR1 is MGHRA and CDR2 is YSYEKL. The CDR3 covers 17 residues. With V trimmed by 3 bases and J by 4 bases, 10 bases remained unmatched. CDR3 in amino acids: CASSHRFSGTGTGELFF. Written as DNA, the CDR3 is TGCGCCAGCAGCCACCGATTCTCCGGGACAGGCACCGGGGAGCTGTTTTTT.

J is TRBJ2-3 and V is TRBV7-2; 7 nucleotides match TRBD1. The CDR3 consists of 17 residues. Looked up from germline, CDR1 is SGHTA and CDR2 is FQGNSA. Unmatched junction bases numbered 8, after V lost 0 bases and J lost 2 bases. The CDR3 loop reads CASSLAWTGFPTDTQYF. CDR3 coding DNA: TGTGCCAGCAGCTTAGCCTGGACAGGTTTCCCCACAGATACGCAGTATTTT.

The chain has TRBV28 and TRBJ1-4; D is uncertain. The length of the CDR3 is 14 residues. Germline CDR1 MDHEN, CDR2 SYDVKM. The V gene lost 2 bases and the J gene lost 5 bases, with 9 bases spanning the gap. The CDR3 DNA is TGTGCCAGCAGTTTAGGAGGGAGGAATGAAAAACTGTTTTTT. Translation gives CASSLGGRNEKLFF.

The CDR3 DNA reads as TGTGCCAGCAGCACCGCAGGGGGCCGATATAATTCACCCCTCCACTTT. Translation gives CASSTAGGRYNSPLHF. The chain has TRBV5-6 and TRBJ1-6, with TRBD1 matching 8 bases. Germline CDR1 and CDR2: SGHDT and YYEEEE. The CDR3 has 16 residues. With V trimmed by 4 bases and J by 4 bases, 7 bases remained unmatched. The whole variable domain, remainder taken from reference TRBV5-6 and TRBJ1-6, is DAGVTQSPTHLIKTRGQQVTLRCSPKSGHDTVSWYQQALGQGPQFIFQYYEEEERQRGNFPDRFSGHQFPNYSSELNVNALLLGDSALYLCASSTAGGRYNSPLHFGNGTRLTVT.

The rearrangement links TRBV9 to TRBJ2-7; TRBD2 is a possible D gene (6 bases). There are 15 residues in the CDR3. With 3 bases removed from V and 0 bases from J, the gap between germline ends came to 13 bases. Germline V lookup: CDR1 SGDLS, CDR2 YYNGEE. DNA for the CDR3: TGTGCCAGCAGCGCATGGGACGGGAGCTCCTACGAGCAGTACTTC. Protein product: CASSAWDGSSYEQYF. The full variable domain, in which reference TRBV9 and TRBJ2-7 provide the parts outside the CDR3, is DSGVTQTPKHLITATGQRVTLRCSPRSGDLSVYWYQQSLDQGLQFLIQYYNGEERAKGNILERFSAQQFPDLHSELNLSSLELGDSALYFCASSAWDGSSYEQYFGPGTRLTVT.

This chain links TRBV7-2 with TRBJ2-7; perhaps TRBD1 as D (5 bases). This CDR3 spans 14 amino acids. Germline V gives CDR1 SGHTA, CDR2 FQGNSA. V dropped 5 bases and J dropped 2 bases, with 13 bases sitting between them. CDR3 protein: CASSPGQGPYEQYF. CDR3 nucleotide sequence: TGTGCCAGCAGCCCTGGGCAGGGCCCCTACGAGCAGTACTTC.